Presented here are 29 T cell receptor beta chains from one specimen sequenced in a study of blood T cell repertoires in COVID-19. Repertoires were generated with immunoSEQ multiplex PCR, while TCRdb's copy carries only in-frame clones and drops some. The sample holds 110,000 to 150,000 clones, 84% seen once. Sequenced: peripheral blood. The receptors shown here come from a human donor in a cohort sampled during active COVID-19.

This rearrangement joins TRBV7-6 to TRBJ2-1; TRBD2 agrees at 7 bases. This CDR3 has 16 residues. CDR1 is SGHVS and CDR2 is FNYEAQ in the germline V gene. V lost 1 base to trimming and J lost 2 bases; unmatched junction nucleotides: 5. Here the CDR3 reads CASSLGGGTTYNEQFF. CDR3 coding DNA: TGTGCCAGCAGCTTAGGGGGGGGGACTACCTACAATGAGCAGTTCTTC. Full variable domain (rest looked up from reference TRBV7-6 and TRBJ2-1): GAGVSQSPRYKVTKRGQDVALRCDPISGHVSLYWYRQALGQGPEFLTYFNYEAQQDKSGLPNDRFSAERPEGSISTLTIQRTEQRDSAMYRCASSLGGGTTYNEQFFGPGTRLTVL.

This sequence joins TRBV19 and TRBJ1-2, with D perhaps TRBD1 (6 bases). Trimming took off 1 base at V and 2 bases at J, with 14 bases between the two ends. This CDR3 is 16 amino acids long. Per the germline V gene, CDR1 is LNHDA and CDR2 is SQIVND (reference sequence). The CDR3 here is CASSIAITGTNYGYTF. CDR3 nucleotide sequence: TGTGCCAGTAGTATAGCTATAACAGGGACCAACTATGGCTACACCTTC. Together with reference TRBV19 and TRBJ1-2, the CDR3 gives the full variable domain: DGGITQSPKYLFRKEGQNVTLSCEQNLNHDAMYWYRQDPGQGLRLIYYSQIVNDFQKGDIAEGYSVSREKKESFPLTVTSAQKNPTAFYLCASSIAITGTNYGYTFGSGTRLTVV.

This rearrangement joins TRBV3-1 (or the pseudogene TRBV3-2) to TRBJ2-7; TRBD2 is a possible D gene (7 bases). The CDR3 has 15 residues. The germline gives CDR1 LGHDT, CDR2 YNNKEL (reference sequence). The ends were cut back, 4 bases at V and 6 bases at J, with 19 bases in the middle. The CDR3 nucleotides read TGTGCCAGCAGCCCTAGGGCGGGCGGGGGCTCCGAGCAGTACTTC. Protein product: CASSPRAGGGSEQYF.

The CDR3 region is CASSLVAGNYGYTF. In DNA, the CDR3 is TGTGCCAGCAGCTTGGTTGCAGGAAACTATGGCTACACCTTC. This sequence joins TRBV5-4 and TRBJ1-2; D gene ambiguous. The germline V gene has CDR1 SGHNT and CDR2 YYREEE (reference sequence). Trimming removed 0 bases at V and 2 bases at J, with 8 bases between. The CDR3 has 14 residues.

The chain employs TRBV10-3 and TRBJ1-1; 10 bases agree with TRBD1. This CDR3 is built from 15 residues. The trim removed 7 bases at V and 2 bases at J, leaving 7 bases unmatched. Germline assignment: CDR1 ENHRY and CDR2 SYGVKD. CDR3 amino acids: CAIKGTGASNTEAFF. In DNA, the CDR3 is TGTGCCATCAAGGGGACAGGGGCGAGTAACACTGAAGCTTTCTTT.

V gene TRBV30 combines with J gene TRBJ2-1, with 7 bases fitting TRBD1. The germline V gene encodes CDR1 GTSNPN and CDR2 SVGIG (reference sequence). The CDR3 contains 13 residues. Trimming at V came to 1 base and at J to 8 bases, leaving 5 bases not matched to a gene. In DNA form, the CDR3 reads TGTGCCTGGAGTGACCAGACAGGGTATGAGCAGTTCTTC. It translates to CAWSDQTGYEQFF.

The V call is TRBV4-1, the J call TRBJ2-5; 10 bases line up with TRBD2. J was trimmed by 5 bases and V by 4 bases; bases with no gene match: 4. The CDR3 is 14 residues long. CDR1 MGHRA and CDR2 YSYEKL come from the germline V gene. In nucleotides, the CDR3 is TGCGCCAGCAGCCCCAGCGGGAGGGGGGAGACCCAGTACTTC. It yields the protein CASSPSGRGETQYF.

This chain connects TRBV9 to TRBJ2-5; 9 bases are a match to TRBD2. The CDR3 extends over 16 amino acids. Germline CDR1 is SGDLS and CDR2 is YYNGEE. Germline trimming cut 0 bases from V and 4 bases from J; bases unmatched to any gene: 7. CDR3 region: CASSVGIAGERETQYF. The CDR3 nucleotides are TGTGCCAGCAGCGTAGGAATAGCGGGAGAGAGAGAGACCCAGTACTTC.

V is TRBV5-1 and J is TRBJ2-3, with TRBD2 identical over 7 bases. Germline V gives CDR1 SGHRS, CDR2 YFSETQ. After removal of 0 bases from V and 3 bases from J, the junction contained 7 bases not matched to a gene. The CDR3 covers 16 residues. CDR3 in amino acids: CASSLESGIGTDTQYF. The CDR3 DNA sequence: TGCGCCAGCAGCTTGGAAAGCGGGATAGGGACAGATACGCAGTATTTT.

The chain recombines TRBV5-4 with TRBJ2-3, with D tentatively TRBD1 (5 bases). Germline loops: CDR1 SGHNT, CDR2 YYREEE (reference sequence). With 2 bases removed from V and 0 bases from J, the gap between germline ends came to 7 bases. The CDR3 is made up of 14 amino acids. CDR3 loop: CASSLRQSTDTQYF. The CDR3 nucleotides read TGTGCCAGCAGCTTACGACAGAGCACAGATACGCAGTATTTT.

This sequence joins TRBV11-1 and TRBJ2-5; 9 nucleotides line up with TRBD1. CDR1 is SGHAT and CDR2 is FQDESV in the germline V gene (reference sequence). This CDR3 contains 15 residues. The ends lost 1 base at V and 5 bases at J; junction bases unmatched: 5. CDR3 sequence: CASSLVTGGRETQYF. The CDR3 region has the DNA TGTGCCAGCAGCTTAGTGACAGGGGGACGGGAGACCCAGTACTTC.

The gene calls are TRBV7-2 and TRBJ2-1; D is possibly TRBD1 (5 bases). The germline V gene has CDR1 SGHTA and CDR2 FQGNSA. Trimming removed 4 bases at V and 0 bases at J, with 13 bases between. The CDR3 has 16 residues. CDR3 bases: TGTGCCAGCAGCTCTGGACACCCTACCTCCTACAATGAGCAGTTCTTC. It specifies CASSSGHPTSYNEQFF.

The chain combines TRBV1 with TRBJ1-2. TRBV1 is a listed pseudogene. CDR3 length equals 17 residues. DNA of the CDR3: TGCACCAGCAGCCAAGATATGAGGAGGGAAGGGCTCTATGGCTACACCTTC. Translated, it gives CTSSQDMRREGLYGYTF.

This chain joins TRBV5-5 and TRBJ1-1, with 11 bases lining up with TRBD1. The germline gives CDR1 SGHKS, CDR2 YYEKEE (reference sequence). The CDR3 covers 14 residues. Trimming took 3 bases from V and 6 from J; bases not matched to a gene: 4. The CDR3 is CASSSDRGQAEAFF. The CDR3 DNA reads TGTGCCAGCAGCTCGGACAGGGGGCAGGCTGAAGCTTTCTTT.

This clone was detected only once. V is TRBV2 and J is TRBJ1-1, with D tentatively TRBD1 (6 bases). This CDR3 has 14 amino acids. V shed 2 bases and J shed 3 bases, with 10 bases lying between them. The germline CDR1 and CDR2 sequences are SNHLY and FYNNEI. The DNA of the CDR3 is TGTGCCAGCAGTGAAAAGGGGGGGTACACTGAAGCTTTCTTT. Translation: CASSEKGGYTEAFF.

This clone was seen many times. The V and J genes are TRBV5-5 and TRBJ2-7; D is uncertain. Trimming shortened V by 4 bases and J by 1 base, and 9 bases separated the two germline ends. The CDR3 covers 13 residues. Germline values: CDR1 SGHKS, CDR2 YYEKEE (reference sequence). As DNA, the CDR3 is TGTGCCAGCAGCCCTTTTTTGTCCTACGAGCAGTACTTC. Translated, it gives CASSPFLSYEQYF.

CDR3 region: CASSPGGQGSYGYTF. Written as DNA, the CDR3 is TGTGCCAGCAGTCCAGGGGGACAGGGGTCGTATGGCTACACCTTC. The chain employs TRBV6-5 and TRBJ1-2; TRBD1 agrees at 10 bases. Germline CDR1 and CDR2: MNHEY and SVGAGI. Trimming removed 5 bases from V and 5 bases from J; junction bases left unmatched: 8. The CDR3 totals 15 residues.

The V call is TRBV7-6, the J call TRBJ1-3, with D possibly TRBD1 on 5 matching bases. V gave up 6 bases and J gave up 3 bases, with 15 bases separating them. This CDR3 comprises 15 residues. The germline V gene has CDR1 SGHVS and CDR2 FNYEAQ. This CDR3 is CASSPNTGYGNTIYF. The CDR3 nucleotides read TGTGCCAGCAGTCCAAATACAGGTTATGGAAACACCATATATTTT.

The gene calls are TRBV6-5 and TRBJ2-5; D might be TRBD1 (6 bases). V lost 7 bases to trimming and J lost 4 bases, with 7 bases between them. The CDR3 consists of 11 residues. CDR1 is MNHEY, CDR2 SVGAGI, per germline. The CDR3 region has the DNA TGTGCCAGCAAACAGGGAGAGACCCAGTACTTC. It yields the protein CASKQGETQYF.

The rearrangement joins TRBV4-3 to TRBJ2-2; D is undetermined. Between the trimmed V and J ends, which lost 0 bases and 6 bases, there was a span of 5 bases. The CDR3 is 13 amino acids. The germline V gene encodes CDR1 LGHNA and CDR2 YSLEER. This CDR3 reads CASSQDPSGELFF. The CDR3 nucleotides read TGCGCCAGCAGCCAAGATCCCTCCGGGGAGCTGTTTTTT.

The rearrangement uses TRBV5-5 and TRBJ2-1, with D perhaps matching TRBD1 (5 bases). V was pared by 0 bases and J by 0 bases, with 7 bases between. The CDR3 loop spans 15 amino acids. Germline V gene data show CDR1 as SGHKS and CDR2 as YYEKEE (reference sequence). CDR3 sequence: CASSLDDSSYNEQFF. The CDR3 nucleotides are TGTGCCAGCAGCTTGGATGACAGCTCCTACAATGAGCAGTTCTTC.

J is TRBJ2-1 and V is TRBV9; D perhaps matches TRBD1 (6 bases). V shed 4 bases and J shed 4 bases, with 12 bases lying between them. The CDR3 is 14 residues long. Per the germline V gene, CDR1 is SGDLS and CDR2 is YYNGEE. The CDR3 spells CASSPRDTYNEQFF. The CDR3 DNA follows: TGTGCCAGCAGCCCCCGGGACACTTACAATGAGCAGTTCTTC. The full variable domain, in which reference TRBV9 and TRBJ2-1 provide the parts outside the CDR3, is DSGVTQTPKHLITATGQRVTLRCSPRSGDLSVYWYQQSLDQGLQFLIQYYNGEERAKGNILERFSAQQFPDLHSELNLSSLELGDSALYFCASSPRDTYNEQFFGPGTRLTVL.

The genes are TRBV7-2 and TRBJ1-1, with D perhaps TRBD1 (5 bases). CDR3 length: 16 amino acids. The germline V gene encodes CDR1 SGHTA and CDR2 FQGNSA. V lost 2 bases to trimming and J lost 4 bases, with 17 bases between them. Here the CDR3 DNA reads TGTGCCAGCAGCTTATATGTTTCGGGGGTCAGCACTGAAGCTTTCTTT. This sequence encodes CASSLYVSGVSTEAFF.

The genes are TRBV11-2 and TRBJ1-2, with D possibly matching TRBD1 (5 bases). Per germline, CDR1 SGHAT and CDR2 FQNNGV. Trimming took 3 bases from V and 7 from J, leaving 9 bases between them. The CDR3 covers 12 residues. The CDR3 nucleotides are TGTGCCAGCAGCTTCGGGGGGTCTGGCTACACCTTC. Its protein product is CASSFGGSGYTF.

The chain is built from TRBV3-1 (or the pseudogene TRBV3-2) and TRBJ1-1; TRBD1 aligns across 7 bases. V lost 3 bases and J lost 1; bases outside the gene matches: 8. The CDR3 totals 16 residues. Germline V gives CDR1 LGHDT, CDR2 YNNKEL (reference sequence). In DNA, the CDR3 is TGTGCCAGCAGCCAGGCGGGACAGCAGACGAACACTGAAGCTTTCTTT. This gives the protein CASSQAGQQTNTEAFF.

The chain links TRBV18 to TRBJ1-5; 7 bases line up with TRBD1. Trimming cost V 4 bases and J 5 bases; bases outside gene matches: 8. The germline gives CDR1 KGHSH, CDR2 LQKENI. The CDR3 consists of 15 residues. CDR3 sequence (DNA): TGTGCCAGCTCACTAGGGACAGCAGGCGATCAGCCCCAGCATTTT. Protein product: CASSLGTAGDQPQHF.

This chain connects TRBV3-1 (or the pseudogene TRBV3-2) to TRBJ1-2, with D unresolved. V lost 3 bases to trimming and J lost 8 bases, with 19 bases between them. The germline V gene encodes CDR1 LGHDT and CDR2 YNNKEL (reference sequence). The CDR3 extends over 15 amino acids. The CDR3 loop reads CASSQSRVGDLGYTF. DNA for the CDR3: TGTGCCAGCAGCCAGAGCCGCGTCGGCGACTTAGGCTACACCTTC.

The chain uses TRBV4-1 and TRBJ2-2, with no clear D. Per the germline V gene, CDR1 is MGHRA and CDR2 is YSYEKL. The V end lost 6 bases, the J end lost 0 bases, and 11 bases lay between the germline ends. The CDR3 runs 15 residues. The CDR3 region has the DNA TGCGCCAGCAGTCTTACTCCTACGAACACCGGGGAGCTGTTTTTT. Translated: CASSLTPTNTGELFF.

This clone came up once. This same CDR3 is encoded by further DNA sequences in the sample. The genes are TRBV5-1 and TRBJ1-5; D possibly corresponds to TRBD1 (6 bases). The CDR3 runs to 15 residues. In germline, CDR1 is SGHRS, CDR2 YFSETQ. Trimming took off 0 bases at V and 1 base at J, with 8 bases between the two ends. The CDR3 DNA follows: TGCGCCAGCAGCTTGGAGGGGGTAAGCAATCAGCCCCAGCATTTT. This gives the protein CASSLEGVSNQPQHF.